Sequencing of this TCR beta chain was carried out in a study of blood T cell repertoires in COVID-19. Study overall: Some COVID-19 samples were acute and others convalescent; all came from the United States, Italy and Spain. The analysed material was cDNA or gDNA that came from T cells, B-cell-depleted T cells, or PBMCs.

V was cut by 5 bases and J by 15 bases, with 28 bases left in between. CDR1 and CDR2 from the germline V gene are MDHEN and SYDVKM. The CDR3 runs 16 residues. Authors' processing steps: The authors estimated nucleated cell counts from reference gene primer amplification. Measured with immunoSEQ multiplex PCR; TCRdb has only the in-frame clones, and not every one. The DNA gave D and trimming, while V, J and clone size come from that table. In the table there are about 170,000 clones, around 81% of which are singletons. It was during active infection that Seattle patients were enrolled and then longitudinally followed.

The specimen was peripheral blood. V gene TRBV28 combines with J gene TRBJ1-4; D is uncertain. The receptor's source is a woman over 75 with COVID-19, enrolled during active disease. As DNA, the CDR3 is TGTGCCAGCAGTCCGAACCCGGCCCGCGGAAATTTCGCGGTGTTTTTT. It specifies CASSPNPARGNFAVFF.